This passage covers 18 T cell receptor beta chains from one sample sequenced in a study of OX40 agonist ivuxolimab in advanced cancers. TCRdb keeps only in-frame clones here, not all; method: immunoSEQ multiplex PCR. The sample carries under 6,500 clones, roughly 80% recorded once. Sequencing was performed on CD4+ or CD8+ T cells sorted from blood, taken in a trial of the OX40 agonist ivuxolimab. These receptors were taken from an adult with an advanced solid tumor such as melanoma, head and neck, liver or kidney cancer.

This clone was seen just once. The chain has TRBV7-6 and TRBJ1-3; D might be TRBD1 (5 bases). CDR1 and CDR2 from the germline V gene are SGHVS and FNYEAQ. The V end was cut by 5 bases, the J end by 2 bases, with 16 bases between. CDR3 length equals 16 residues. CDR3 region: CASSGGFEQAGNTIYF. CDR3 sequence (DNA): TGTGCCAGCAGCGGGGGGTTTGAGCAGGCTGGAAACACCATATATTTT.

This clone was counted once. The V call is TRBV4-1, the J call TRBJ2-1, with TRBD1 matching over 7 bases. The CDR3 runs to 15 residues. CDR1 is MGHRA, CDR2 YSYEKL, per germline. V lost 0 bases to trimming and J lost 8 bases; unmatched junction nucleotides: 7. CDR3 loop: CASSQETGRRDEQFF. The DNA for the CDR3 is TGCGCCAGCAGCCAAGAGACAGGGAGACGTGATGAGCAGTTCTTC.

There are a few counts of this clone. This chain uses TRBV20-1 with TRBJ1-3; D ambiguous. CDR1 is DFQATT and CDR2 is SNEGSKA in the germline V gene (reference sequence). The CDR3 has 11 amino acids. Trimming shortened V by 0 bases and J by 7 bases, and 4 bases separated the two germline ends. In nucleotides, the CDR3 is TGCAGTGCTAGAGAGAGGAACACCATATATTTT. As protein: CSARERNTIYF.

As for this clone: One end of the junction varies from germline; a read error may be responsible. The J gene is TRBJ2-1, the V gene TRBV7-7, with D maybe TRBD1 (5 bases). The CDR3 has 13 residues. Germline CDR1 and CDR2: SSHAT and FNYEAQ (reference sequence). This chain's CDR3 is CASSLDSYNEQFF. The DNA of the CDR3 is TGTGCTAGCAGCCTCGACAGCTACAATGAGCAGTTCTTC.

The chain recombines TRBV10-3 with TRBJ1-6; 7 bases align to TRBD1. Looked up from germline, CDR1 is ENHRY and CDR2 is SYGVKD. The CDR3 spans 16 residues. V shed 4 bases and J 5 bases; nucleotides not matched to a gene: 8. The CDR3 nucleotides are TGTGCCATCAGTGTCGACAGGGCTCCTAATAATTCACCCCTCCACTTT. It encodes CAISVDRAPNNSPLHF.

As to this clone: A read error may account for a junction end that differs from germline. The chain uses TRBV7-7 and TRBJ2-7, with D uncertain. CDR1 is SSHAT and CDR2 is FNYEAQ in the germline V gene (reference sequence). This CDR3 region has 13 residues. DNA for the CDR3: TGTGCTAGCAGCCCCCCCCTCTCATCCGAGCAGTACTTC. It is translated as CASSPPLSSEQYF.

The V call is TRBV27, the J call TRBJ1-2; D remains unclear. Germline loops: CDR1 MNHEY, CDR2 SMNVEV (reference sequence). Trimming cost V 8 bases and J 4 bases, with 8 bases left between them. The CDR3 is 11 residues long. The CDR3 nucleotides are TGTGCCAGCCTAGGGCGCTATGGCTACACCTTC. Its protein product is CASLGRYGYTF.

CDR3 nucleotides: TGTGCCAGCACCCGCGCAAACTGGAACACCATATATTTT. Amino acids: CASTRANWNTIYF. V is TRBV11-2 and J is TRBJ1-3; D is unresolved. The germline V gene encodes CDR1 SGHAT and CDR2 FQNNGV. This CDR3 is 13 amino acids long. Between the trimmed V and J ends, which lost 7 bases and 7 bases, there was a span of 14 bases.

The chain uses TRBV10-3 and TRBJ2-5, with 9 bases lining up with TRBD1. The DNA end is a closer match to TRBJ2-7, so the J assignment may be wrong. The germline CDR1 and CDR2 sequences are ENHRY and SYGVKD. This CDR3 is 15 amino acids long. CDR3 residues: CAISETRTGVYEQYF. CDR3 bases: TGTGCCATCAGTGAAACCAGGACAGGGGTTTACGAGCAGTACTTC.

The chain carries TRBV7-6 and TRBJ1-3; TRBD1 matches at 9 bases. The CDR3 length is 21 residues. Germline CDR1 and CDR2: SGHVS and FNYEAQ. Unmatched junction bases numbered 16, after V lost 0 bases and J lost 1 base. CDR3 nucleotides: TGTGCCAGCAGCTTAGCCAAATATCAACCGGGACAGGGTGGGTCTGGAAACACCATATATTTT. This encodes CASSLAKYQPGQGGSGNTIYF.

This clone occurred once. The junction differs from germline at one of its ends, possibly a read error. J is TRBJ2-7 and V is TRBV5-3, with D unresolved. TRBV5-3 is an ORF for which the function is uncertain. CDR3 size: 11 residues. In DNA, the CDR3 is TGTGCCAGCAGCTTGGGGTACGAGCAGTACTTC. It codes for CASSLGYEQYF.

The CDR3 coding sequence is TGTGCCTGGAGTAGGGATAATACGCAGTATTTT. Protein product: CAWSRDNTQYF. This chain uses TRBV30 with TRBJ2-3; D remains unclear. The length of the CDR3 is 11 residues. Germline CDR1 GTSNPN, CDR2 SVGIG (reference sequence). V shed 2 bases and J shed 7 bases, with 7 bases lying between them.

This chain connects TRBV30 to TRBJ1-5, with D hard to call. V dropped 0 bases and J dropped 4 bases, with 16 bases sitting between them. CDR3 size: 16 residues. The germline CDR1 and CDR2 sequences are GTSNPN and SVGIG (reference sequence). CDR3 protein: CAWSVQSWGGNQPQHF. In DNA form, the CDR3 reads TGTGCCTGGAGTGTACAAAGTTGGGGAGGGAATCAGCCCCAGCATTTT.

A word on this clone: One end of the junction is discordant with germline, which a read error may explain. The sample has other DNA sequences that encode this CDR3 too. The rearrangement links TRBV7-3 to TRBJ1-1; TRBD1 is a possible D gene (5 bases). This CDR3 is built from 14 residues. The germline CDR1 and CDR2 sequences are SGHTA and FQGTGA. CDR3 sequence reads: CASSLMGGNTEAFF. CDR3 DNA sequence: TGTGCCAGCAGCTTAATGGGGGGGAACACTGAGGCTTTCTTT.

The V gene is TRBV4-1, the J gene TRBJ2-7, with 7 bases fitting TRBD2. Germline V lookup: CDR1 MGHRA, CDR2 YSYEKL. V trimming: 4 bases; J trimming: 5 bases; junction bases outside the gene matches: 8. The CDR3 has 14 amino acids. The CDR3 DNA reads as TGCGCCAGCAGCCTTGGGGAGGGCCTTGACGAGCAGTACTTC. Translated, it gives CASSLGEGLDEQYF.

This clone was found once. The genes are TRBV5-6 and TRBJ1-5; D call uncertain. Trimming stripped 4 bases from V and 0 bases from J, with 11 bases between. Germline values: CDR1 SGHDT, CDR2 YYEEEE. This CDR3 has 15 amino acids. The CDR3 reads CASSGGPYSNQPQHF. The CDR3 bases are TGTGCCAGCAGCGGAGGGCCTTATAGCAATCAGCCCCAGCATTTT.

V gene TRBV5-1 combines with J gene TRBJ2-7, with 7 bases fitting TRBD1. In germline, CDR1 is SGHRS, CDR2 YFSETQ. J was trimmed by 0 bases and V by 0 bases; bases with no gene match: 6. The CDR3 is 16 residues long. Here the CDR3 DNA reads TGCGCCAGCAGCTTGGTGGCAGGGGGTAGCTCCTACGAGCAGTACTTC. Translation gives CASSLVAGGSSYEQYF.

V is TRBV7-2 and J is TRBJ2-3; D gene ambiguous. Per the germline V gene, CDR1 is SGHTA and CDR2 is FQGNSA. The ends were cut back, 5 bases at V and 2 bases at J, with 11 bases in the middle. The CDR3 runs 14 residues. The CDR3 spells CASSPDLVTDTQYF. CDR3 bases: TGTGCCAGCAGCCCGGACCTTGTCACAGATACGCAGTATTTT.